This T cell receptor beta chain was retrieved from a study of shared clonotypes between healthy human individuals. Study as a whole: CD4 naive and memory got three plates each, CD8 naive two, CD8 memory one.

The CDR3 extends over 18 amino acids. Terminally differentiated effector memory CD45RA+ cells were left out of the naive CD8 fraction, which was CD45RO-negative and positively selected for CCR7. TCRdb keeps only in-frame clones here, not all; method: immunoSEQ multiplex PCR. This table holds millions of clones, about 95% found once. The sequenced material came from naive CD8+ T cells sorted from blood. The rearrangement links TRBV21-1 to TRBJ2-5. TRBV21-1 constitutes a pseudogene. This TCR was recovered from a young man in good health. The CDR3, as DNA: TGTGCCAGCAGCATCTTTCTTCTACGGGGCCGGAGGTGGGAGACCCAGTACTTC. It encodes CASSIFLLRGRRWETQYF.